The 30 T cell receptor beta chains below all came from one sample that was sequenced in a study of T cells in Graves' hyperthyroidism and ophthalmopathy. Amplified TCR beta CDR3 regions derived from RNA transcripts. The HTBI primer set served for first-round RT-PCR of the TCR CDR3. One entry per CDR3 protein, called by TCRdb with MiXCR from the multiplex PCR reads. The data hold 550,000 to 650,000 distinct CDR3 sequences, with roughly 15% observed a single time. The sample consisted of blood. These receptors all come from a woman aged 40 to 49 with Graves' hyperthyroidism.

This clonotype was found many times. The rearrangement joins TRBV20-1 to TRBJ2-7; no reliable D call. Trimming took off 6 bases at V and 5 bases at J, with 11 bases between the two ends. CDR1 and CDR2 from the germline V gene are DFQATT and SNEGSKA (reference sequence). This CDR3 spans 11 amino acids. Here the CDR3 reads CSASFLDEQYF. CDR3 DNA: TGCAGTGCCAGCTTCTTAGACGAGCAGTACTTC.

With regard to this clonotype: A much larger clone differs from this one at a single base, so this may be a read error. J is TRBJ2-1 and V is TRBV7-9; 7 bases line up with TRBD2. The end of the DNA is better explained by TRBJ2-7, so the J call may be wrong. This CDR3 is built from 16 residues. Germline assignment: CDR1 SEHNR and CDR2 FQNEAQ (reference sequence). The CDR3 loop reads CASSLRRERAYNEQYF. CDR3 nucleotide sequence: TGTGCCAGCAGCTTGAGGCGGGAGAGAGCATACAATGAGCAGTACTTC.

The table lists this clonotype with a few counts. The chain couples TRBV6-1 to TRBJ2-5; 10 nucleotides agree with TRBD2. Germline V gene sequence: CDR1 MNHNS, CDR2 SASEGT. V shed 4 bases and J 4 bases; nucleotides not matched to a gene: 6. The CDR3 covers 15 residues. CDR3 in amino acids: CASSVLAGDRETQYF. The CDR3 region has the DNA TGTGCCAGCAGTGTCCTAGCGGGAGATAGAGAGACCCAGTACTTC.

This clonotype was observed a handful of times. The chain is built from TRBV20-1 and TRBJ2-3; no clear D. Per the germline V gene, CDR1 is DFQATT and CDR2 is SNEGSKA (reference sequence). The CDR3 contains 18 residues. V was clipped by 3 bases and J by 0 bases, with 22 bases between them. This CDR3 is CSASPRYPREASTDTQYF. The CDR3 DNA is TGCAGTGCTAGCCCGCGCTACCCACGCGAGGCCAGCACAGATACGCAGTATTTT.

V is TRBV24-1 and J is TRBJ2-3; TRBD1 is a possible D gene (6 bases). Trimming took off 1 base at V and 4 bases at J, with 8 bases between the two ends. Per the germline V gene, CDR1 is KGHDR and CDR2 is SFDVKD. The CDR3 is 14 residues long. The CDR3: CATSDFEGADTQYF. Here the CDR3 DNA reads TGTGCCACCAGTGATTTTGAGGGGGCAGATACGCAGTATTTT.

J is TRBJ2-5 and V is TRBV10-3, with D possibly being TRBD1 or TRBD2 (7 bases each). The CDR3 runs to 16 residues. Germline V gene data show CDR1 as ENHRY and CDR2 as SYGVKD. Trimming removed 3 bases at V and 2 bases at J, with 16 bases between. The CDR3 nucleotides read TGTGCCATCAGTGAAAGCAGGGGGGGGAATCAAGAGACCCAGTACTTC. Translating it yields CAISESRGGNQETQYF.

This rearrangement joins TRBV25-1 to TRBJ1-1; 7 nucleotides agree with TRBD1. This CDR3 is built from 13 residues. The junction had 6 bases not matched to a gene; V was cut back by 8 bases and J by 3 bases. From germline, CDR1 is MGHDK and CDR2 SYGVNS. In DNA, the CDR3 is TGTGCCAGCGCGAGGGACAGCCACACTGAAGCTTTCTTT. Its protein product is CASARDSHTEAFF.

A few counts support this clonotype. The rearrangement joins TRBV27 to TRBJ1-5, with a possible D match to TRBD1 (5 bases). This CDR3 comprises 14 residues. CDR1 is MNHEY and CDR2 is SMNVEV in the germline V gene (reference sequence). The germline V and J ends were trimmed by 3 bases and 4 bases, with 10 bases remaining between them. Here the CDR3 DNA reads TGTGCCAGCAGTTTCCAGGGATCAAATCAGCCCCAGCATTTT. Its protein product is CASSFQGSNQPQHF.

The table lists this clonotype with many counts. V gene TRBV28 combines with J gene TRBJ1-5, with a tentative D call TRBD1 (5 bases). The CDR3 loop spans 15 amino acids. Trimming removed 2 bases from V and 2 bases from J, with 10 bases in between. Germline V gene data show CDR1 as MDHEN and CDR2 as SYDVKM. This CDR3 is CASSLPSRGNQPQHF. CDR3 DNA sequence: TGTGCCAGCAGTTTACCCTCCAGGGGCAATCAGCCCCAGCATTTT.

This clonotype was seen ten or more times. The V and J genes are TRBV12-3 or TRBV12-4 and TRBJ2-7; 7 nucleotides line up with TRBD1. With 4 bases clipped from V and 0 bases from J, the junction kept 6 bases outside the gene matches. The CDR3 totals 15 residues. CDR3 residues: CASSSWTGYSYEQYF. Here the CDR3 DNA reads TGTGCCAGCAGTTCATGGACAGGTTACTCCTACGAGCAGTACTTC.

CDR3 sequence (DNA): TGCAGCGCCGGGACAGGGGCTGGGGCCAACGTCCTGACTTTC. Its protein is CSAGTGAGANVLTF. The V and J genes are TRBV29-1 and TRBJ2-6; 10 bases line up with TRBD1. This CDR3 comprises 14 residues. The V and J ends lost 7 bases and 2 bases, in that order; junction bases with no gene match: 2. Germline V lookup: CDR1 SQVTM, CDR2 ANQGSEA.

The table lists this clonotype with many counts. The chain employs TRBV5-1 and TRBJ2-7; TRBD1 matches 8 bases. The CDR3 has 15 amino acids. Per germline, CDR1 SGHRS and CDR2 YFSETQ. V was clipped by 4 bases and J by 2 bases; unmatched bases: 8. DNA for the CDR3: TGCGCCAGCAGCCCTCGGACAGGGACCACCTACGAGCAGTACTTC. Protein: CASSPRTGTTYEQYF.

The table lists this clonotype with a few counts. This clone may be a read error of a much larger clone one base away. This chain links TRBV28 with TRBJ2-3; D uncertain. Trimming removed 0 bases at V and 4 bases at J, with 5 bases between. Germline V gene data show CDR1 as MDHEN and CDR2 as SYDVKM. This CDR3 is 13 amino acids long. CDR3 region: CASSLWAPDTQYF. The CDR3, as DNA: TGTGCCAGCAGTTTATGGGCCCCAGATACGCAGTATTTT.

The V call is TRBV29-1, the J call TRBJ2-2; D perhaps matches TRBD1 (6 bases). Germline CDR1 and CDR2: SQVTM and ANQGSEA. This CDR3 is 12 amino acids long. V dropped 5 bases and J dropped 7 bases, with 11 bases sitting between them. DNA for the CDR3: TGCAGCGTTACCCTGGACAGCGGGGAGCTGTTTTTT. Translated: CSVTLDSGELFF.

This clonotype was detected ten times or more. The chain recombines TRBV2 with TRBJ2-7; D ambiguous. This CDR3 is built from 12 residues. V gave up 8 bases and J gave up 5 bases, with 13 bases separating them. CDR1 SNHLY and CDR2 FYNNEI come from the germline V gene. The CDR3 DNA sequence: TGTGCCAGCCTGGGCCGCAACAACGAGCAGTACTTC. Translated: CASLGRNNEQYF.

The chain is built from TRBV20-1 and TRBJ2-7, with TRBD2 identical over 9 bases. Germline V gene lookup returns CDR1 DFQATT and CDR2 SNEGSKA (reference sequence). CDR3 size: 17 residues. The V and J ends lost 0 bases and 3 bases, in that order; junction bases with no gene match: 12. CDR3 region: CSARDRVLAGASYEQYF. DNA for the CDR3: TGCAGTGCTAGAGATCGCGTGTTAGCGGGAGCGAGCTACGAGCAGTACTTC.

The chain joins TRBV19 to TRBJ2-1, with no clear D. V was shortened by 1 base and J by 3 bases, with 19 bases between the two germline ends. Germline V gives CDR1 LNHDA, CDR2 SQIVND (reference sequence). There are 18 residues in the CDR3. This CDR3 is CASSIVPESRFDYNEQFF. The CDR3 nucleotides are TGTGCCAGTAGTATAGTCCCCGAAAGCCGGTTCGACTACAATGAGCAGTTCTTC.

This clonotype has more than one count but fewer than ten. The chain links TRBV6-1 to TRBJ2-2; D is possibly TRBD1 (5 bases). V lost 9 bases and J 1 base, leaving 9 bases between the germline ends. The CDR3 extends over 13 amino acids. Per the germline V gene, CDR1 is MNHNS and CDR2 is SASEGT. The CDR3 loop reads CASTTVNTGELFF. The CDR3, as DNA: TGTGCCAGTACGACAGTGAACACCGGGGAGCTGTTTTTT.

This clonotype was seen many times. The CDR3 DNA reads as TGTGCCAGCAGCGTTCAGAGGAGCTCTGGAAACACCATATATTTT. Amino acid sequence: CASSVQRSSGNTIYF. This sequence joins TRBV3-1 and TRBJ1-3; D unresolved. The CDR3 extends over 15 amino acids. Germline-derived CDR1 and CDR2 are LGHDT and YNNKEL (reference sequence). V lost 5 bases to trimming and J lost 0 bases, with 11 bases between them.

This clonotype was seen more than once but under ten times. The J gene is TRBJ1-3, the V gene TRBV7-9; D not resolved. Germline CDR1 reads SEHNR; CDR2 reads FQNEAQ (reference sequence). V was shortened by 3 bases and J by 0 bases, with 12 bases between the two germline ends. The CDR3 length is 16 residues. The CDR3 spells CASSFYSSNSGNTIYF. The CDR3 nucleotides are TGTGCCAGCAGCTTCTATTCCAGCAACTCTGGAAACACCATATATTTT. The whole variable domain, filled in from reference TRBV7-9 and TRBJ1-3, reads DTGVSQNPRHKITKRGQNVTFRCDPISEHNRLYWYRQTLGQGPEFLTYFQNEAQLEKSRLLSDRFSAERPKGSFSTLEIQRTEQGDSAMYLCASSFYSSNSGNTIYFGEGSWLTVV.

This clonotype was observed at least ten times. The genes are TRBV12-3 or TRBV12-4 and TRBJ2-2; no clear D gene. This CDR3 is 15 amino acids long. Trimming left V 1 base short and J 6 bases short, with 12 bases between. The DNA for the CDR3 is TGTGCCAGCAGTTTAGGGCTGGGCGGACCCGGGGAGCTGTTTTTT. It encodes CASSLGLGGPGELFF.

Ten or more counts support this clonotype. The chain links TRBV7-2 to TRBJ2-7; weak D call: TRBD1 (5 bases). The V end was cut by 2 bases, the J end by 1 base, with 12 bases between. This CDR3 comprises 15 residues. In germline, CDR1 is SGHTA, CDR2 FQGNSA. CDR3 region: CASSLSRQSSYEQYF. The CDR3, as DNA: TGTGCCAGCAGCTTATCTAGACAGAGTTCCTACGAGCAGTACTTC.

This clonotype was counted a few times. This rearrangement joins TRBV2 to TRBJ2-7; TRBD1 might be the D (6 bases). The CDR3 consists of 15 residues. Trimming cost V 5 bases and J 5 bases, with 19 bases left between them. Germline CDR1 SNHLY, CDR2 FYNNEI. CDR3 protein: CASSLQGPAYNEQYF. The CDR3 DNA reads TGTGCCAGCAGTCTCCAGGGGCCCGCTTATAACGAGCAGTACTTC.

This clonotype was seen just once. V usage is TRBV20-1 and J usage is TRBJ2-3, with 12 bases that match TRBD2. Germline CDR1 and CDR2: DFQATT and SNEGSKA (reference sequence). V was pared by 0 bases and J by 1 base, with 11 bases of the junction left unmatched. The CDR3 has 19 residues. As DNA, the CDR3 is TGCAGTGCTAGAGATCCCGGTCTAGCGGGAGGGTGGGGCACAGATACGCAGTATTTT. Encoded protein: CSARDPGLAGGWGTDTQYF.

At least ten counts were recorded for this clonotype. The chain joins TRBV28 to TRBJ2-3; possibly TRBD1 or TRBD2 for D (6 bases each). The CDR3 consists of 13 residues. Germline CDR1 is MDHEN and CDR2 is SYDVKM. Trimming took off 4 bases at V and 6 bases at J, with 11 bases between the two ends. The CDR3 DNA follows: TGTGCCAGCAGTTCGGGGGCAATGGATACGCAGTATTTT. It specifies CASSSGAMDTQYF.

This clonotype was observed at least ten times. V and J are TRBV29-1 and TRBJ2-3, with 10 nucleotides matching TRBD2. With 5 bases clipped from V and 2 bases from J, the junction kept 10 bases outside the gene matches. The germline V gene has CDR1 SQVTM and CDR2 ANQGSEA. The CDR3 is 16 amino acids. CDR3 DNA sequence: TGCAGCGTTAACCCCTATCTAGCGGGAGCCACAGATACGCAGTATTTT. Translating it yields CSVNPYLAGATDTQYF.

This clonotype was counted ten times or more. This sequence joins TRBV20-1 and TRBJ2-5; 12 bases agree with TRBD1. The CDR3 loop spans 15 amino acids. V lost 0 bases to trimming and J lost 4 bases; unmatched junction nucleotides: 3. The germline gives CDR1 DFQATT, CDR2 SNEGSKA (reference sequence). CDR3 bases: TGCAGTGCTAGAGATGGGACAGGGGGCAGAGAGACCCAGTACTTC. Its translation is CSARDGTGGRETQYF.

This clonotype was found many times. The J gene is TRBJ1-3, the V gene TRBV3-1; D may be TRBD1 (5 bases). Germline lookup yields CDR1 LGHDT and CDR2 YNNKEL (reference sequence). The CDR3 runs to 16 residues. V shed 0 bases and J shed 2 bases, with 11 bases lying between them. The CDR3 spells CASSQESAGPGNTIYF. The CDR3 DNA is TGTGCCAGCAGCCAAGAATCGGCGGGGCCTGGAAACACCATATATTTT.

This clonotype was seen at least ten times. V and J are TRBV5-1 and TRBJ1-5, with no clear D. V was trimmed by 1 base and J by 4 bases, leaving 6 bases between them. The CDR3 consists of 13 residues. Germline V gene data show CDR1 as SGHRS and CDR2 as YFSETQ. Here the CDR3 reads CASSLSPNQPQHF. In DNA, the CDR3 is TGCGCCAGCAGCTTGAGCCCAAATCAGCCCCAGCATTTT.

The table lists this clonotype with many counts. V usage is TRBV20-1 and J usage is TRBJ1-2; 7 bases are a match to TRBD1. The CDR3 consists of 15 residues. Germline CDR1 reads DFQATT; CDR2 reads SNEGSKA (reference sequence). The ends lost 3 bases at V and 2 bases at J; junction bases unmatched: 9. CDR3 sequence: CSASQGTVGNYGYTF. In DNA, the CDR3 is TGCAGTGCTAGTCAGGGGACAGTGGGGAACTATGGCTACACCTTC.